The 2 T cell receptor beta chains given below trace back to one sample, sequenced in a study of blood T cell repertoires in COVID-19. This table comes from immunoSEQ multiplex PCR, and its TCRdb copy is limited to in-frame clones, with some not included. The data hold roughly 180,000 clones, with approximately 85% observed a single time. The sample was peripheral blood. These receptors were taken from a woman aged 50 to 65 with COVID-19, enrolled during active disease.

This chain connects TRBV11-3 to TRBJ2-1; perhaps TRBD1 as D (5 bases). Germline V gene data show CDR1 as SGHNT and CDR2 as YENEEA. The CDR3 runs to 17 residues. V dropped 4 bases and J dropped 4 bases, with 20 bases sitting between them. CDR3 DNA sequence: TGTGCCAGCAGCTCGACCCAGGGAATAGGATTATACAATGAGCAGTTCTTC. It encodes CASSSTQGIGLYNEQFF. The variable domain in full, with the rest retrieved from reference TRBV11-3 and TRBJ2-1, is EAGVVQSPRYKIIEKKQPVAFWCNPISGHNTLYWYLQNLGQGPELLIRYENEEAVDDSQLPKDRFSAERLKGVDSTLKIQPAELGDSAVYLCASSSTQGIGLYNEQFFGPGTRLTVL.

The J gene is TRBJ1-1, the V gene TRBV6-6; D call uncertain. Trimming took 4 bases from V and 1 from J, leaving 4 bases between them. The CDR3 spans 12 residues. In germline, CDR1 is MNHNY, CDR2 SVGAGI (reference sequence). CDR3 loop: CASSFKNTEAFF. CDR3 bases: TGTGCCAGCAGTTTCAAGAACACTGAAGCTTTCTTT.